Presented here are 4 T cell receptor beta chains from one specimen sequenced in a study of cytomegalovirus exposure and HLA in healthy donors. Some clones are missing from TCRdb's copy, which holds only in-frame ones; the method was immunoSEQ multiplex PCR. The sample comprises 120,000 or so clones, about 96% of which are singletons, and 1.7% rests with the top ten. The sample was PBMCs. The source is a man between 18 and 29 years old in good health and CMV-seronegative.

The V gene is TRBV25-1, the J gene TRBJ1-4; D might be TRBD1 (5 bases). The V gene lost 1 base and the J gene lost 7 bases, with 13 bases spanning the gap. The CDR3 is 15 amino acids. Germline V lookup: CDR1 MGHDK, CDR2 SYGVNS. CDR3 DNA sequence: TGTGCCAGCAGTGAATTAGGGTTAGGGGTTGAAAAACTGTTTTTT. This gives the protein CASSELGLGVEKLFF.

This rearrangement joins TRBV4-3 to TRBJ1-2, with 10 bases matching TRBD1. Germline assignment: CDR1 LGHNA and CDR2 YSLEER. The CDR3 has 15 amino acids. Trimming cost V 1 base and J 6 bases; bases outside gene matches: 5. The CDR3 protein is CASSQATTGGDGYTF. CDR3 nucleotide sequence: TGCGCCAGCAGCCAAGCCACGACAGGGGGCGATGGCTACACCTTC.

The rearrangement uses TRBV11-2 and TRBJ2-3, with 8 nucleotides matching TRBD2. The CDR3 consists of 15 residues. The germline gives CDR1 SGHAT, CDR2 FQNNGV. Trimming at V came to 5 bases and at J to 4 bases, leaving 8 bases not matched to a gene. The CDR3 reads CASSPSAGGPDTQYF. The CDR3 region has the DNA TGTGCCAGCAGCCCATCCGCGGGAGGCCCAGATACGCAGTATTTT.

The chain has TRBV6-5 and TRBJ2-3, with a tentative D call TRBD1 (6 bases). Germline lookup yields CDR1 MNHEY and CDR2 SVGAGI. The CDR3 is 13 amino acids. V lost 7 bases and J lost 5, with 13 bases in between. The CDR3 DNA reads TGTGCCAGCAACTACTTACAGGGAGATACGCAGTATTTT. Its translation: CASNYLQGDTQYF.